This T cell receptor (beta chain) stems from a study of blood T cell repertoires in COVID-19. Background on the study: The United States, Italy and Spain supplied acute and convalescent COVID-19 samples. T cells, B-cell-depleted T cells, or PBMCs provided the cDNA or gDNA that served as material.

Between the trimmed V and J ends, which lost 6 bases and 5 bases, there was a span of 19 bases. CDR1 and CDR2 (germline): LNHDA, SQIVND (reference sequence). The CDR3 totals 15 residues. Per the original methods: Amplifying reference gene primers gave estimates of nucleated cell counts. The data were produced by immunoSEQ multiplex PCR, yet TCRdb's version contains in-frame clones alone and is incomplete. The DNA gave D and trimming, while V, J and clone size come from that table. This repertoire shows about 69,000 clones, 79% found once; its top ten account for approximately 17%. This TCR was recovered from a man aged 60-69 years with acute or convalescent COVID-19. Sequencing was performed on peripheral blood. The rearrangement links TRBV19 to TRBJ2-5, with D perhaps TRBD1 (6 bases). In DNA, the CDR3 is TGTGCCAGTAGCCCTGGTGGACAGCGCGGTGAGACCCAGTACTTC. It encodes CASSPGGQRGETQYF.